The source of this T cell receptor beta chain is a study of vaccination effects on CD4 cells after COVID-19. The wider study: Two-dose vaccination with either BNT162b2 or mRNA-1273 was given to the participants.

This clone has more than one count but fewer than ten. Its antigen is currently unknown. There are 16 residues in the CDR3. Losses at the gene ends were 6 bases for V and 7 bases for J; bases not matched to a gene: 11. Germline loops: CDR1 SGHAT, CDR2 FQNNGV. ViraFEST expansion of antigen-specific CD4+ T cells with viral peptide pools preceded sequencing. At the end of roughly ten days of culture, CD4+ T cells were isolated. By PCR, the person was confirmed to have had SARS-CoV-2 infection between March and December 2020. Every well housed about 1.8 million PBMC, which grew in culture alongside roughly 10 IU/ml IL-2 and 8.5 to 10 ug/ml peptides. Clones were sequenced by immunoSEQ multiplex PCR, and TCRdb holds only the in-frame ones, with some missing. The profile covers roughly 26,000 clones, with 75% to 85% appearing a single time and 15% to 20% taken by the ten largest. Overall study results and limits: Late in the post-vaccination period, infection-induced and vaccine-induced clones underwent marked clonal contraction.

The sample was CD4+ T cells from PBMCs cultured with HCoV-NL63 spike peptides, taken before COVID-19 vaccination. V gene TRBV11-2 combines with J gene TRBJ1-6; TRBD1 aligns across 8 bases. The sequence came from a human donor who had a prior SARS-CoV-2 infection. CDR3 bases: TGTGCCAGCAGACCTCAGGGGGCAGGGGGCAATTCACCCCTCCACTTT. Amino acid sequence: CASRPQGAGGNSPLHF.